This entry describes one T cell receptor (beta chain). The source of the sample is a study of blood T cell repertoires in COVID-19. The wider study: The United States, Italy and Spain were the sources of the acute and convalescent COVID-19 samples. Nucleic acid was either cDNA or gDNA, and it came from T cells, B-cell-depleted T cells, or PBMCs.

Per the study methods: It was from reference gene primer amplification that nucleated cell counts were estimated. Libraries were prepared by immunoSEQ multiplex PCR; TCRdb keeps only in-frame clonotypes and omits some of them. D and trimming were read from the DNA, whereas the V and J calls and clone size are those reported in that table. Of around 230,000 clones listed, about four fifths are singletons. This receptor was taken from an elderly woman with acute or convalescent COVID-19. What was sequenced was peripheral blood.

CDR3 nucleotides: TGCAGTGCTAGTCCCCGACTAGATCCCCAGTACTTC. Translated: CSASPRLDPQYF. The chain couples TRBV20-1 to TRBJ2-5, with D maybe TRBD2 (6 bases). The V end lost 3 bases, the J end lost 9 bases, and 14 bases lay between the germline ends. Germline V gene data show CDR1 as DFQATT and CDR2 as SNEGSKA (reference sequence). The CDR3 consists of 12 residues.